The 26 T cell receptor beta chains listed next were all sequenced from one sample in a study of cytotoxic CD8 clonotypes in ibrutinib-treated CLL. Clones were read by immunoSEQ multiplex PCR, and TCRdb kept only the in-frame ones, dropping some. This sample carries some 47,000 clones, 57% of them seen once, and the ten largest clones take 25% to 35%. Specimen: PBMCs, collected after 24 months of ibrutinib treatment. These receptors originate from a human donor with chronic lymphocytic leukemia.

This clone was observed a few times. The V gene is TRBV4-1, the J gene TRBJ2-7, with 7 bases identical to TRBD1. Germline V gene sequence: CDR1 MGHRA, CDR2 YSYEKL. The length of the CDR3 is 13 residues. J lost 2 bases, V lost 4 bases, and 2 bases had no gene match. The CDR3 sequence: CASSRGQTYEQYF. The DNA of the CDR3 is TGCGCCAGCAGCCGGGGACAGACCTACGAGCAGTACTTC.

The chain links TRBV7-8 to TRBJ1-1; D not certain. Germline CDR1 and CDR2: SGHVS and FQNEAQ. Trimming took 2 bases from V and 5 from J, leaving 9 bases between them. The CDR3 is made up of 13 amino acids. The CDR3 reads CASSLRQPTEAFF. In DNA form, the CDR3 reads TGTGCCAGCAGCTTAAGGCAGCCAACTGAAGCTTTCTTT.

With regard to this clone: At one of its ends the junction is not consistent with the germline gene, which may arise from a read error. The rearrangement joins TRBV7-7 to TRBJ1-1, with D perhaps TRBD1 (5 bases). Germline V CDR1 and CDR2: SSHAT, FNYEAQ (reference sequence). This CDR3 comprises 13 residues. Written as DNA, the CDR3 is TGTGCTAGCAGCTTAGACTCCGGGACCGAAGCTTTCTTT. Protein product: CASSLDSGTEAFF.

This chain uses TRBV18 with TRBJ1-1; D is uncertain. Germline V lookup: CDR1 KGHSH, CDR2 LQKENI. Between the trimmed V and J ends, which lost 3 bases and 5 bases, there was a span of 13 bases. The CDR3 is 14 amino acids. The CDR3 bases are TGTGCCAGCTCACCCGGGAGGATGGGGACTGAAGCTTTCTTT. The encoded protein is CASSPGRMGTEAFF.

This clone was picked up a small number of times. V is TRBV19 and J is TRBJ1-5, with D possibly matching TRBD1 (6 bases). The germline V gene encodes CDR1 LNHDA and CDR2 SQIVND (reference sequence). V lost 3 bases to trimming and J lost 6 bases, with 18 bases between them. The CDR3 contains 16 residues. CDR3 in DNA: TGTGCCAGTAGTATTAGGGCAGGGGATGTTGTTCAGCCCCAGCATTTT. Translated, it gives CASSIRAGDVVQPQHF.

The chain employs TRBV5-1 and TRBJ2-5; D is possibly TRBD2 (5 bases). This CDR3 comprises 14 residues. Trimming left V 2 bases short and J 4 bases short, with 12 bases between. In germline, CDR1 is SGHRS, CDR2 YFSETQ. CDR3 residues: CASSLASPVETQYF. The DNA of the CDR3 is TGCGCCAGCAGCTTAGCTAGCCCAGTAGAGACCCAGTACTTC.

The genes are TRBV12-5 and TRBJ1-4; 8 positions match TRBD1. The ends lost 5 bases at V and 8 bases at J; junction bases unmatched: 7. The CDR3 spans 14 residues. The germline CDR1 and CDR2 sequences are LGHNT and FRNRAP. CDR3 nucleotide sequence: TGTGCTAGTGGTGAGGACAGGGATGGGGAAAAACTGTTTTTT. Protein product: CASGEDRDGEKLFF.

The CDR3 coding sequence is TGTGCCAGCAGCCTATCGGAGGGGGTCAGCTATGGCTACACCTTC. It specifies CASSLSEGVSYGYTF. This chain uses TRBV9 with TRBJ1-2; maybe TRBD1 (6 bases). The germline V gene encodes CDR1 SGDLS and CDR2 YYNGEE. The CDR3 length is 15 residues. V lost 4 bases and J lost 4, with 17 bases in between.

The chain uses TRBV5-6 and TRBJ1-5; a weak D match, TRBD1 (6 bases). Germline-derived CDR1 and CDR2 are SGHDT and YYEEEE. The V gene lost 0 bases and the J gene lost 5 bases, with 12 bases spanning the gap. The CDR3 runs 15 residues. CDR3 region: CASSLAGGMDQPQHF. In nucleotides, the CDR3 is TGTGCCAGCAGCTTGGCTGGGGGCATGGATCAGCCCCAGCATTTT. Full variable domain (remainder filled in from reference TRBV5-6 and TRBJ1-5): DAGVTQSPTHLIKTRGQQVTLRCSPKSGHDTVSWYQQALGQGPQFIFQYYEEEERQRGNFPDRFSGHQFPNYSSELNVNALLLGDSALYLCASSLAGGMDQPQHFGDGTRLSIL.

V is TRBV19 and J is TRBJ1-6; D may be TRBD1 (5 bases). CDR3 length equals 14 residues. Trimming left V 7 bases short and J 11 bases short, with 18 bases between. Germline V gives CDR1 LNHDA, CDR2 SQIVND (reference sequence). The CDR3 loop is CASIERGLVAPLHF. For the CDR3, the DNA is TGTGCCAGTATCGAGAGGGGTTTAGTGGCACCCCTCCACTTT.

V is TRBV21-1 and J is TRBJ1-1; the table's D call, TRBD1, was not checked against the DNA. TRBV21-1 is noted as a pseudogene. This CDR3 contains 16 residues. The CDR3 sequence: CASSKEGDGVNTEAFF. DNA for the CDR3: TGTGCCAGCAGCAAAGAGGGGGACGGCGTGAACACTGAAGCTTTCTTT.

This clone has a single count. J is TRBJ2-6 and V is TRBV6-1, with TRBD1 as a possible D gene (5 bases). Germline values: CDR1 MNHNS, CDR2 SASEGT. There are 15 residues in the CDR3. The V and J ends lost 3 bases and 0 bases respectively, with 6 bases between them. The CDR3 nucleotides are TGTGCCAGCAGTGAGGGGCTCTCTGGGGCCAACGTCCTGACTTTC. Encoded protein: CASSEGLSGANVLTF.

The chain links TRBV19 to TRBJ1-5; 7 bases line up with TRBD1. The CDR3 has 14 amino acids. Germline CDR1 reads LNHDA; CDR2 reads SQIVND (reference sequence). With V trimmed by 7 bases and J by 4 bases, 7 bases remained unmatched. The CDR3 here is CASKEGAKNQPQHF. CDR3 nucleotides: TGTGCCAGTAAGGAGGGGGCGAAGAATCAGCCCCAGCATTTT.

The chain links TRBV6-5 to TRBJ2-5; D tentatively fits TRBD1 or TRBD2 (5 bases each). The V gene lost 6 bases and the J gene lost 4 bases, with 15 bases spanning the gap. CDR3 length: 14 amino acids. Germline V gene lookup returns CDR1 MNHEY and CDR2 SVGAGI. CDR3 in DNA: TGTGCCAGCAGCGACCTGAAGGGGAGAGAGACCCAGTACTTC. It specifies CASSDLKGRETQYF.

This chain connects TRBV28 to TRBJ2-7; D remains unclear. The germline gives CDR1 MDHEN, CDR2 SYDVKM. CDR3 length equals 12 residues. V was pared by 6 bases and J by 9 bases, with 15 bases between. Written as DNA, the CDR3 is TGTGCCAGCAGCTTGGTTCGGTGGGGGCAGTACTTC. Translating it yields CASSLVRWGQYF.

The CDR3 DNA is TGTGCCAGCAGTGAAGGGTACTTGCGGTCCCCCTACGAGCAGTACTTC. Translated: CASSEGYLRSPYEQYF. The chain combines TRBV2 with TRBJ2-7; D not resolved. The length of the CDR3 is 16 residues. The germline V gene has CDR1 SNHLY and CDR2 FYNNEI. V lost 1 base and J lost 2, with 15 bases in between.

The J gene is TRBJ1-5, the V gene TRBV6-5; 8 nucleotides align to TRBD1. The CDR3 is made up of 13 amino acids. With 6 bases clipped from V and 5 bases from J, the junction kept 3 bases outside the gene matches. In germline, CDR1 is MNHEY, CDR2 SVGAGI. The chain's CDR3 is CASRIQGDQPQHF. DNA of the CDR3: TGTGCCAGCAGAATACAGGGGGATCAGCCCCAGCATTTT.

V and J are TRBV9 and TRBJ1-1, with 7 bases fitting TRBD1. The CDR3 extends over 12 amino acids. Germline V lookup: CDR1 SGDLS, CDR2 YYNGEE. V shed 1 base and J 11 bases; nucleotides not matched to a gene: 5. Here the CDR3 reads CASSVTGDQAFF. The CDR3 DNA reads as TGTGCCAGCAGCGTAACAGGGGATCAGGCTTTCTTT.

The CDR3 bases are TGCGCCAGCAGCTTGACGGGACAGGGAGGGAATACGCAGTATTTT. Translated, it gives CASSLTGQGGNTQYF. The rearrangement uses TRBV5-1 and TRBJ2-3; 9 bases align to TRBD1. Germline trimming cut 1 base from V and 7 bases from J; bases unmatched to any gene: 7. The germline V gene encodes CDR1 SGHRS and CDR2 YFSETQ. This CDR3 is 15 amino acids long. The entire variable domain, with the rest obtained from reference TRBV5-1 and TRBJ2-3, is as follows: KAGVTQTPRYLIKTRGQQVTLSCSPISGHRSVSWYQQTPGQGLQFLFEYFSETQRNKGNFPGRFSGRQFSNSRSEMNVSTLELGDSALYLCASSLTGQGGNTQYFGPGTRLTVL.

This chain links TRBV5-1 with TRBJ2-2; D call uncertain. With 1 base removed from V and 3 bases from J, the gap between germline ends came to 7 bases. Germline V CDR1 and CDR2: SGHRS, YFSETQ. This CDR3 spans 14 amino acids. The CDR3 sequence is CASSLNWDTGELFF. Here the CDR3 DNA reads TGCGCCAGCAGCTTGAATTGGGACACCGGGGAGCTGTTTTTT. The whole variable domain, remainder taken from reference TRBV5-1 and TRBJ2-2, is KAGVTQTPRYLIKTRGQQVTLSCSPISGHRSVSWYQQTPGQGLQFLFEYFSETQRNKGNFPGRFSGRQFSNSRSEMNVSTLELGDSALYLCASSLNWDTGELFFGEGSRLTVL.

Details on this clone: The likely explanation is a read error, given a far larger clone one base away. The CDR3 region has the DNA TGCGCCAGCAGGGCAACAGGGGTGGGAGAGACCCAGTACTTC. Its protein product is CASRATGVGETQYF. The chain recombines TRBV5-1 with TRBJ2-5; 7 bases align to TRBD1. Germline lookup yields CDR1 SGHRS and CDR2 YFSETQ. Unmatched junction bases numbered 8, after V lost 5 bases and J lost 4 bases. This CDR3 spans 14 amino acids.

The V and J genes are TRBV5-1 and TRBJ1-5; possibly TRBD1 for D (5 bases). The CDR3 spans 14 residues. CDR1 is SGHRS and CDR2 is YFSETQ in the germline V gene. The V and J ends lost 4 bases and 4 bases respectively, with 12 bases between them. CDR3 nucleotides: TGCGCCAGCAGCCCAGGGACGGCTAATCAGCCCCAGCATTTT. It codes for CASSPGTANQPQHF.

The V call is TRBV5-4, the J call TRBJ1-2, with D possibly being TRBD1 (6 bases). The CDR3 loop spans 13 amino acids. Germline V lookup: CDR1 SGHNT, CDR2 YYREEE (reference sequence). The V end was cut by 5 bases, the J end by 12 bases, with 20 bases between. CDR3: CASRMGGEDSNTF. CDR3 nucleotide sequence: TGTGCCAGCAGGATGGGGGGCGAGGACTCAAACACCTTC.

The genes are TRBV11-2 and TRBJ2-5; 15 positions match TRBD2. Germline V lookup: CDR1 SGHAT, CDR2 FQNNGV. V dropped 4 bases and J dropped 5; count of bases not matched to a gene: 11. This CDR3 is 18 amino acids long. CDR3 in amino acids: CASSSGTSGGPRLETQYF. The CDR3 DNA reads as TGTGCCAGCAGCTCCGGGACTAGCGGGGGGCCGAGACTGGAGACCCAGTACTTC.

This chain joins TRBV5-1 and TRBJ2-7; D remains unclear. The CDR3 is made up of 14 amino acids. The ends were cut back, 4 bases at V and 2 bases at J, with 13 bases in the middle. CDR1 is SGHRS and CDR2 is YFSETQ in the germline V gene. The CDR3 loop reads CASSPRLGTYEQYF. The CDR3 region has the DNA TGCGCCAGCAGCCCCCGACTGGGAACCTACGAGCAGTACTTC.

The gene calls are TRBV2 and TRBJ1-2; no firm D call. V lost 6 bases, J lost 0 bases, and 26 bases lay in between. CDR1 is SNHLY, CDR2 FYNNEI, per germline. This CDR3 comprises 19 residues. In nucleotides, the CDR3 is TGTGCCAGCAGGGGATCCCAGACTCAAAAGGGCCCTCCTAACTATGGCTACACCTTC. Translated, it gives CASRGSQTQKGPPNYGYTF.